This TCR beta chain emerged from a study of T cell repertoires in cytomegalovirus infection. About the study: Recently identified HLA-C-restricted CMV epitopes were used, and well-studied HLA-B-restricted CMV epitopes were used as well.

TCRdb redid the calling of the reads with MiXCR, one entry per CDR3 protein. The data contain around 300,000 distinct CDR3 sequences, 20% to 25% of them seen just once; the ten biggest clones take up roughly a fifth. CDR3 size: 14 residues. V was cut by 2 bases and J by 2 bases, with 7 bases left in between. Per germline, CDR1 MNHEY and CDR2 SVGEGT. With regard to this clonotype: No antigen is known for it.

The receptor was isolated from a human donor in good health (CMV status not recorded). Some clones in this sample may be carry-over from other donors' samples. The chain carries TRBV6-2 or TRBV6-3 and TRBJ1-5, with a possible D match to TRBD1 (6 bases). The source material was cultured PBMCs, sampled from culture after CMV antigen stimulation. CDR3 sequence (DNA): TGTGCCAGCAGTTACAGGGGGGGCAATCAGCCCCAGCATTTT. This encodes CASSYRGGNQPQHF.